A single sample is the source of the 8 T cell receptor beta chains below, sequenced in a study of blood T cell repertoires in COVID-19. Sequenced by immunoSEQ multiplex PCR; TCRdb stores in-frame clones only, minus some. The data contain under 350,000 clones, about 86% of them singletons. What was sequenced was peripheral blood. These receptors were taken from a man between 18 and 35 years old with active or convalescent COVID-19.

The chain combines TRBV15 with TRBJ2-2; TRBD2 is a possible D gene (5 bases). CDR1 and CDR2 (germline): LNHNV, YYDKDF (reference sequence). The CDR3 extends over 12 amino acids. The ends were cut back, 8 bases at V and 6 bases at J, with 10 bases in the middle. CDR3 in DNA: TGTGCCACCCGGGCGCGGGCCGGGGAGCTGTTTTTT. Translation: CATRARAGELFF.

V usage is TRBV24-1 and J usage is TRBJ2-3, with 11 positions matching TRBD1. Unmatched junction bases numbered 3, after V lost 6 bases and J lost 5 bases. CDR3 length: 14 residues. Germline V CDR1 and CDR2: KGHDR, SFDVKD. The CDR3 nucleotides read TGTGCCACCAGTAGGACAGGGGGCAAAGATACGCAGTATTTT. This encodes CATSRTGGKDTQYF.

In its sample, this clone was seen once. The rearrangement links TRBV9 to TRBJ2-3, with TRBD2 matching 9 bases. The germline V gene encodes CDR1 SGDLS and CDR2 YYNGEE. This CDR3 contains 16 residues. After removal of 4 bases from V and 2 bases from J, the junction contained 8 bases not matched to a gene. The DNA for the CDR3 is TGTGCCAGCAGCCCCCCGGGACTAGCAACCACAGATACGCAGTATTTT. Translation: CASSPPGLATTDTQYF. The full variable domain, in which reference TRBV9 and TRBJ2-3 provide the parts outside the CDR3, is DSGVTQTPKHLITATGQRVTLRCSPRSGDLSVYWYQQSLDQGLQFLIQYYNGEERAKGNILERFSAQQFPDLHSELNLSSLELGDSALYFCASSPPGLATTDTQYFGPGTRLTVL.

Only a few counts were recorded for this clone. V gene TRBV5-5 combines with J gene TRBJ1-4; D gene uncertain. V was pared by 6 bases and J by 7 bases, with 16 bases between. The CDR3 contains 14 residues. The germline gives CDR1 SGHKS, CDR2 YYEKEE (reference sequence). CDR3 bases: TGTGCCAGCAATGAGGGCCGGCGGGGTGAAAAACTGTTTTTT. This codes for CASNEGRRGEKLFF.

The chain has TRBV2 and TRBJ2-3; D is uncertain. CDR1 and CDR2 from the germline V gene are SNHLY and FYNNEI. This CDR3 contains 15 residues. Between the trimmed V and J ends, which lost 4 bases and 0 bases, there was a span of 11 bases. CDR3 region: CASSARSTSTDTQYF. In DNA form, the CDR3 reads TGTGCCAGCAGTGCTAGGAGTACTAGCACAGATACGCAGTATTTT.

The CDR3: CASSAPGLAGGTDTQYF. As DNA, the CDR3 is TGTGCCAGCAGCGCCCCGGGACTAGCGGGGGGCACAGATACGCAGTATTTT. The chain is built from TRBV9 and TRBJ2-3, with 14 bases fitting TRBD2. The CDR3 is made up of 17 amino acids. V lost 3 bases and J lost 1; bases outside the gene matches: 4. CDR1 and CDR2 (germline): SGDLS, YYNGEE.

The table lists this clone with a count of one. The chain links TRBV14 to TRBJ2-7; 9 nucleotides align to TRBD1. CDR3 length: 17 residues. In germline, CDR1 is SGHDN, CDR2 FVKESK. Trimming cost V 8 bases and J 3 bases; bases outside gene matches: 17. The CDR3 spells CASWWAFGTGRSYEQYF. In nucleotides, the CDR3 is TGTGCCAGCTGGTGGGCTTTCGGGACAGGGCGAAGCTACGAGCAGTACTTC.

This clone was seen just once. The V and J genes are TRBV28 and TRBJ1-2; TRBD1 is a possible D gene (6 bases). Germline values: CDR1 MDHEN, CDR2 SYDVKM. V gave up 5 bases and J gave up 4 bases, with 11 bases separating them. This CDR3 comprises 13 residues. The CDR3 spells CASSIGQSYGYTF. In DNA, the CDR3 is TGTGCCAGCAGTATCGGACAGTCCTATGGCTACACCTTC.